Each of the 29 T cell receptor beta chains below was sequenced from the same sample in a study of T-cell reconstitution after alpha-beta-depleted transplantation in children. TCRbeta library preparation incorporated unique molecular identifiers. TCRdb called the PCR reads again in MiXCR, with one record for every CDR3 protein. The repertoire holds about 580,000 distinct CDR3 sequences, roughly 23% seen once, with about 14% in the top ten. The sample was PBMCs, mostly from graft donor cells, taken 360 days after TCRalphabeta/CD19-depleted stem cell transplant. The receptors come from a boy under two years old who had a stem cell transplant for acute myeloid leukemia, so the T cells may come from the graft donor.

This clonotype was detected a few times. The CDR3 region has the DNA TGCAGCGTTGGGACAGGGGCGACAGATACGCAGTATTTT. Encoded protein: CSVGTGATDTQYF. This chain uses TRBV29-1 with TRBJ2-3; 9 bases agree with TRBD1. The CDR3 runs to 13 residues. Trimming cost V 4 bases and J 3 bases; bases outside gene matches: 2. In germline, CDR1 is SQVTM, CDR2 ANQGSEA.

The table lists this clonotype with many counts. This chain connects TRBV2 to TRBJ2-1; 7 bases map to TRBD2. The length of the CDR3 is 13 residues. CDR1 is SNHLY and CDR2 is FYNNEI in the germline V gene. CDR3 residues: CAGSGDSYNEQFF. Written as DNA, the CDR3 is TGTGCTGGCAGCGGGGACTCCTACAATGAGCAGTTCTTC.

This clonotype was seen many times. This chain connects TRBV5-5 to TRBJ1-6; no firm D call. V was shortened by 4 bases and J by 5 bases, with 13 bases between the two germline ends. The CDR3 is made up of 15 amino acids. Germline V gene lookup returns CDR1 SGHKS and CDR2 YYEKEE (reference sequence). The CDR3 coding sequence is TGTGCCAGCAGCCGCTCACGGCCCAATAATTCACCCCTCCACTTT. As protein: CASSRSRPNNSPLHF.

CDR3 DNA: TGCGCCAGCAGCCAAGATCCACTGAACACTGAAGCTTTCTTT. Translation gives CASSQDPLNTEAFF. The gene calls are TRBV4-1 and TRBJ1-1; no firm D call. V was shortened by 0 bases and J by 0 bases, with 5 bases between the two germline ends. The CDR3 spans 14 residues. Per germline, CDR1 MGHRA and CDR2 YSYEKL.

The V and J genes are TRBV12-3 or TRBV12-4 and TRBJ2-3, with unresolved D. The length of the CDR3 is 12 residues. Trimming shortened V by 5 bases and J by 7 bases, and 10 bases separated the two germline ends. The CDR3 coding sequence is TGTGCCAGCAGTCCCTTCTTAAATACGCAGTATTTT. Amino acid sequence: CASSPFLNTQYF.

The chain recombines TRBV20-1 with TRBJ1-1; TRBD1 agrees at 8 bases. CDR1 and CDR2 (germline): DFQATT, SNEGSKA (reference sequence). V dropped 2 bases and J dropped 1; count of bases not matched to a gene: 6. This CDR3 spans 15 amino acids. As DNA, the CDR3 is TGCAGTGCTAGACAGGGGGCTCGGGAGAACACTGAAGCTTTCTTT. Translating gives CSARQGARENTEAFF.

CDR3 protein: CASSLVTGVDEQFF. The CDR3, as DNA: TGCGCCAGCAGCTTGGTCACAGGGGTCGATGAGCAGTTCTTC. The rearrangement links TRBV5-1 to TRBJ2-1; 7 positions match TRBD1. The ends lost 0 bases at V and 8 bases at J; junction bases unmatched: 5. This CDR3 has 14 amino acids. The germline gives CDR1 SGHRS, CDR2 YFSETQ.

This clonotype has at least ten counts. The chain joins TRBV6-5 to TRBJ1-2; 7 bases are shared with TRBD1. CDR3 length equals 13 residues. The germline V gene has CDR1 MNHEY and CDR2 SVGAGI. Trimming at V came to 6 bases and at J to 5 bases, leaving 6 bases not matched to a gene. CDR3 region: CASRPPGGYGYTF. CDR3 nucleotide sequence: TGTGCCAGCAGGCCCCCAGGGGGGTATGGCTACACCTTC.

This clonotype was recorded many times. The gene calls are TRBV20-1 and TRBJ2-7; 8 bases line up with TRBD1. This CDR3 has 11 amino acids. Per the germline V gene, CDR1 is DFQATT and CDR2 is SNEGSKA (reference sequence). The CDR3 spells CTVQGAYEQYF. DNA for the CDR3: TGCACCGTCCAGGGGGCTTACGAGCAGTACTTC.

This sequence joins TRBV10-3 and TRBJ2-1; 9 nucleotides line up with TRBD2. Germline values: CDR1 ENHRY, CDR2 SYGVKD. There are 20 residues in the CDR3. V shed 0 bases and J 0 bases; nucleotides not matched to a gene: 12. The CDR3 sequence is CAISESRLAGFSSSYNEQFF. The CDR3 DNA reads TGTGCCATCAGTGAGTCGAGGCTAGCGGGGTTCTCAAGCTCCTACAATGAGCAGTTCTTC.

This clonotype was observed a few times. This chain links TRBV7-9 with TRBJ1-5; D gene uncertain. CDR1 is SEHNR, CDR2 FQNEAQ, per germline (reference sequence). The V gene lost 3 bases and the J gene lost 2 bases, with 14 bases spanning the gap. The CDR3 has 16 residues. The CDR3 sequence is CASSFYGSEGNQPQHF. CDR3 in DNA: TGTGCCAGCAGCTTTTATGGTTCAGAGGGCAATCAGCCCCAGCATTTT.

J is TRBJ2-3 and V is TRBV7-2; tentatively, D is TRBD1 (5 bases). The V end was cut by 3 bases, the J end by 2 bases, with 9 bases between. This CDR3 spans 14 amino acids. Germline V lookup: CDR1 SGHTA, CDR2 FQGNSA. CDR3 DNA: TGTGCCAGCAGCTTGCAGGGTTTCACAGATACGCAGTATTTT. Residues: CASSLQGFTDTQYF. Supplemented by reference TRBV7-2 and TRBJ2-3, the full variable domain reads GAGVSQSPSNKVTEKGKDVELRCDPISGHTALYWYRQSLGQGLEFLIYFQGNSAPDKSGLPSDRFSAERTGGSVSTLTIQRTQQEDSAVYLCASSLQGFTDTQYFGPGTRLTVL.

The genes are TRBV20-1 and TRBJ1-1, with 7 bases aligning to TRBD1. The CDR3 has 16 amino acids. The junction had 10 bases not matched to a gene; V was cut back by 3 bases and J by 0 bases. The germline V gene has CDR1 DFQATT and CDR2 SNEGSKA (reference sequence). The chain's CDR3 is CSASPRTGRMNTEAFF. In DNA, the CDR3 is TGCAGTGCTAGTCCCCGGACAGGACGCATGAACACTGAAGCTTTCTTT.

The CDR3 DNA is TGCAGTGCTAGGCCAGCAACTAATGAAAAACTGTTTTTT. It codes for CSARPATNEKLFF. The chain uses TRBV20-1 and TRBJ1-4, with D unclear. CDR1 is DFQATT, CDR2 SNEGSKA, per germline (reference sequence). The CDR3 covers 13 residues. V lost 3 bases, J lost 0 bases, and 5 bases lay in between.

This clonotype was observed at least ten times. V gene TRBV10-3 combines with J gene TRBJ2-3; D call uncertain. This CDR3 spans 12 amino acids. Germline CDR1 reads ENHRY; CDR2 reads SYGVKD. V was shortened by 0 bases and J by 9 bases, with 7 bases between the two germline ends. The CDR3 loop reads CAISESGGTQYF. CDR3 nucleotide sequence: TGTGCCATCAGTGAGTCGGGTGGAACGCAGTATTTT.

V and J are TRBV4-2 and TRBJ2-3; 8 bases are shared with TRBD2. Germline V lookup: CDR1 LGHNA, CDR2 YNFKEQ. V gave up 1 base and J gave up 0 bases; unmatched junction bases: 12. The CDR3 spans 19 residues. The CDR3 protein is CASSQAPGGTIGSTDTQYF. For the CDR3, the DNA is TGTGCCAGCAGCCAAGCCCCGGGAGGGACTATCGGGAGCACAGATACGCAGTATTTT.

The rearrangement links TRBV6-1 to TRBJ2-3; TRBD2 is a possible D gene (6 bases). Per germline, CDR1 MNHNS and CDR2 SASEGT. This CDR3 is built from 15 residues. V shed 6 bases and J shed 2 bases, with 15 bases lying between them. The DNA of the CDR3 is TGTGCCAGCAGACAGGCCCGGGGGACCACAGATACGCAGTATTTT. It translates to CASRQARGTTDTQYF.

This clonotype was recorded many times. The chain uses TRBV7-9 and TRBJ2-2; D tentatively fits TRBD1 or TRBD2 (5 bases each). The CDR3 totals 14 residues. From germline, CDR1 is SEHNR and CDR2 FQNEAQ (reference sequence). With 3 bases removed from V and 6 bases from J, the gap between germline ends came to 11 bases. The CDR3 region is CASSLTGPPGELFF. The CDR3 DNA reads as TGTGCCAGCAGCTTGACGGGGCCCCCCGGGGAGCTGTTTTTT.

In this sample, this clonotype turned up many times. This sequence joins TRBV20-1 and TRBJ1-3; 7 bases match TRBD1. The CDR3 consists of 15 residues. V lost 6 bases and J lost 0; bases outside the gene matches: 8. Germline assignment: CDR1 DFQATT and CDR2 SNEGSKA (reference sequence). CDR3 bases: TGCAGTGCAGGGGACAGTCGGGACTCTGGAAACACCATATATTTT. Amino acid sequence: CSAGDSRDSGNTIYF.

This clonotype was seen only a few times. A much larger clone lies a single base off, so this may be a read error. The J gene is TRBJ2-2, the V gene TRBV20-1; D call uncertain. CDR3 size: 13 residues. Germline V gene sequence: CDR1 DFQATT, CDR2 SNEGSKA (reference sequence). Trimming took 1 base from V and 0 from J, leaving 3 bases between them. The CDR3 sequence is CSARAANTGELFF. CDR3 bases: TGCAGTGCTAGAGCTGCGAACACCGGGGAGCTGTTTTTT.

This clonotype was detected a few times. The V and J genes are TRBV12-3 or TRBV12-4 and TRBJ1-2; 9 bases line up with TRBD1. The V and J ends lost 6 bases and 5 bases, in that order; junction bases with no gene match: 7. The CDR3 sequence is 14 residues long. CDR3 protein: CASRTGTGKYGYTF. For the CDR3, the DNA is TGTGCCAGCAGAACCGGGACAGGGAAATATGGCTACACCTTC.

This clonotype was detected only a few times. CDR3 nucleotides: TGTGCCAGCAGTGAAATAGGATTGGTACAGGGGTTCCCCTCTTACAATGAGCAGTTCTTC. Its protein product is CASSEIGLVQGFPSYNEQFF. This chain joins TRBV6-1 and TRBJ2-1; TRBD1 matches at 7 bases. V trimming: 2 bases; J trimming: 4 bases; junction bases outside the gene matches: 20. The germline gives CDR1 MNHNS, CDR2 SASEGT. This CDR3 region has 20 residues.

This clonotype was seen only a few times. This rearrangement joins TRBV4-2 to TRBJ1-5, with D perhaps TRBD1 (6 bases). The CDR3 has 16 amino acids. CDR1 LGHNA and CDR2 YNFKEQ come from the germline V gene. Deletions cut 1 base from V and 1 base from J, with 11 bases between. Written as DNA, the CDR3 is TGTGCCAGCAGCCAAGGACCTACAGGGAGCAATCAGCCCCAGCATTTT. Encoded protein: CASSQGPTGSNQPQHF.

The chain employs TRBV30 and TRBJ1-1; no clear D. Germline CDR1 GTSNPN, CDR2 SVGIG (reference sequence). CDR3 length: 13 residues. V gave up 1 base and J gave up 3 bases, with 9 bases separating them. CDR3 bases: TGTGCCTGGAGTGCTACAGTTTACACTGAAGCTTTCTTT. Translated: CAWSATVYTEAFF.

This clonotype was counted between two and nine times. The gene calls are TRBV6-5 and TRBJ1-1; a weak D match, TRBD1 (5 bases). Germline V gene lookup returns CDR1 MNHEY and CDR2 SVGAGI. The CDR3 spans 12 residues. Between the trimmed V and J ends, which lost 6 bases and 4 bases, there was a span of 9 bases. The CDR3 here is CASRSGSTEAFF. CDR3 coding DNA: TGTGCCAGCAGGTCAGGGAGCACTGAAGCTTTCTTT.

This clonotype was found a few times. Here the CDR3 reads CASSAGVGTPFTDEQYF. DNA for the CDR3: TGTGCCAGCAGTGCCGGGGTGGGCACCCCTTTCACGGACGAGCAGTACTTC. This chain uses TRBV12-3 or TRBV12-4 with TRBJ2-7, with D perhaps matching TRBD2 (5 bases). Trimming removed 5 bases at V and 5 bases at J, with 25 bases between. CDR3 length: 17 residues.

This clonotype was recorded a few times. CDR3 protein: CAISESPGSVKETQYF. CDR3 sequence (DNA): TGTGCCATCAGTGAGTCTCCAGGGAGTGTTAAAGAGACCCAGTACTTC. This rearrangement joins TRBV10-3 to TRBJ2-5; D tentatively reads TRBD1 or TRBD2 (5 bases each). The V end was cut by 0 bases, the J end by 3 bases, with 14 bases between. The CDR3 totals 16 residues. The germline CDR1 and CDR2 sequences are ENHRY and SYGVKD.

This clonotype turned up a few times. This chain links TRBV20-1 with TRBJ1-5; D unresolved. The germline CDR1 and CDR2 sequences are DFQATT and SNEGSKA (reference sequence). This CDR3 is 13 amino acids long. Trimming stripped 0 bases from V and 2 bases from J, with 5 bases between. CDR3 coding DNA: TGCAGTGCTAGAGATTCCCGCAATCAGCCCCAGCATTTT. It yields the protein CSARDSRNQPQHF.

This chain links TRBV29-1 with TRBJ2-1; a possible D gene is TRBD1 (5 bases). CDR3 length: 18 residues. Germline V gene sequence: CDR1 SQVTM, CDR2 ANQGSEA. The V end lost 3 bases, the J end lost 4 bases, and 25 bases lay between the germline ends. CDR3 nucleotides: TGCAGCGTTGACCGGTTGGGGCCCTCCCACGTGTTTTACAATGAGCAGTTCTTC. Translated, it gives CSVDRLGPSHVFYNEQFF.